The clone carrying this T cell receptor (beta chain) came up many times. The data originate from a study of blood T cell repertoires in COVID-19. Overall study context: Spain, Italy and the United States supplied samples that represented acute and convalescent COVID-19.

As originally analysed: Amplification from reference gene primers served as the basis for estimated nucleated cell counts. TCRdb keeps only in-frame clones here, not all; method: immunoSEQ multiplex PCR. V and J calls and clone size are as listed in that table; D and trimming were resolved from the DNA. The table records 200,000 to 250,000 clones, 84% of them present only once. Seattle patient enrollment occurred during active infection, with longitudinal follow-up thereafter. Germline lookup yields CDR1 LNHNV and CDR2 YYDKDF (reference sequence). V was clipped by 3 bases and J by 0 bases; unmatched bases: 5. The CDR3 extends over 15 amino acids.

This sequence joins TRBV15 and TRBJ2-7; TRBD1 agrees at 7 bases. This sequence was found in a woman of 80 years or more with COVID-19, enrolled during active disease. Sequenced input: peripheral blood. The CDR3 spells CATSRGQFNSYEQYF. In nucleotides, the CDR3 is TGTGCCACCAGCAGGGGACAGTTCAACTCCTACGAGCAGTACTTC.